The 15 T cell receptor beta chains below come from one sample, sequenced in a study of blood T cell repertoires in COVID-19 (TCRdb year 2020). The receptor library was made with the immunoSEQ multiplex PCR assay. TCRdb limited this immuneACCESS table to in-frame rearrangements with V and J called. A share of clones is missing; checked studies link under half to unresolved V genes, and the rest is unexplained. This sample comprises approximately 110,000 clones, 84% of them detected only once. Approximately 7% of the sample is taken by the ten largest. Material for sequencing was peripheral blood. The receptors originated from a woman aged 45-65 years with acute or convalescent COVID-19.

Only one count was recorded for this clone. The genes are TRBV27 and TRBJ1-1; D may be TRBD1 (6 bases). Germline loops: CDR1 MNHEY, CDR2 SMNVEV (reference sequence). V was trimmed by 6 bases and J by 3 bases, leaving 11 bases between them. This CDR3 is built from 13 residues. The CDR3 coding sequence is TGTGCCAGCAGCGGGGGGGCATACACTGAAGCTTTCTTT. Its translation: CASSGGAYTEAFF.

The J gene is TRBJ2-3, the V gene TRBV6-6; no clear D. Germline V gene sequence: CDR1 MNHNY, CDR2 SVGAGI (reference sequence). CDR3 length: 13 residues. The V end was cut by 5 bases, the J end by 2 bases, with 8 bases between. The CDR3 is CASSLPSTDTQYF. The DNA for the CDR3 is TGTGCCAGCAGTCTCCCATCCACAGATACGCAGTATTTT.

The gene calls are TRBV28 and TRBJ1-2; unclear D gene. CDR1 and CDR2 from the germline V gene are MDHEN and SYDVKM. Trimming pared 5 bases from V and 8 bases from J, leaving 12 bases between. The CDR3 sequence is 12 residues long. This CDR3 reads CASSRGTRGYTF. The CDR3 DNA is TGTGCCAGCAGTCGAGGTACTCGCGGCTACACCTTC.

The chain is built from TRBV27 and TRBJ1-2; TRBD1 agrees at 9 bases. The CDR3 runs to 16 residues. CDR1 MNHEY and CDR2 SMNVEV come from the germline V gene (reference sequence). V dropped 6 bases and J dropped 3; count of bases not matched to a gene: 11. CDR3 loop: CASRQPGTGSYYGYTF. The CDR3 DNA sequence: TGTGCCAGCAGACAACCCGGGACAGGGTCTTACTATGGCTACACCTTC.

The J gene is TRBJ1-2, the V gene TRBV19; the D is unclear. The CDR3 extends over 13 amino acids. Per germline, CDR1 LNHDA and CDR2 SQIVND (reference sequence). V lost 6 bases to trimming and J lost 4 bases, with 12 bases between them. The CDR3 DNA sequence: TGTGCCAGTAGCACCGGGATCGTCTATGGCTACACCTTC. Protein product: CASSTGIVYGYTF. Together with reference TRBV19 and TRBJ1-2, the CDR3 gives the full variable domain: DGGITQSPKYLFRKEGQNVTLSCEQNLNHDAMYWYRQDPGQGLRLIYYSQIVNDFQKGDIAEGYSVSREKKESFPLTVTSAQKNPTAFYLCASSTGIVYGYTFGSGTRLTVV.

CDR3 sequence (DNA): TGTGCCAGCAGTTCGGTGGGGAGTCGGCCCCAGCATTTT. Residues: CASSSVGSRPQHF. The chain couples TRBV6-5 to TRBJ1-5; D is unresolved. The CDR3 is made up of 13 amino acids. Trimming shortened V by 4 bases and J by 9 bases, and 13 bases separated the two germline ends. The germline V gene encodes CDR1 MNHEY and CDR2 SVGAGI.

The chain joins TRBV6-6 to TRBJ2-2, with 9 bases matching TRBD1. Germline CDR1 and CDR2: MNHNY and SVGAGI (reference sequence). The length of the CDR3 is 16 residues. V trimming: 6 bases; J trimming: 5 bases; junction bases outside the gene matches: 10. CDR3 sequence: CASSKGTGSVTGELFF. The CDR3 nucleotides are TGTGCCAGCAGCAAGGGGACAGGGTCGGTTACCGGGGAGCTGTTTTTT.

This clone appeared a few times. The rearrangement joins TRBV5-1 to TRBJ1-4; 8 bases are shared with TRBD1. There are 14 residues in the CDR3. Per the germline V gene, CDR1 is SGHRS and CDR2 is YFSETQ. Trimming removed 0 bases from V and 8 bases from J; junction bases left unmatched: 3. CDR3 coding DNA: TGCGCCAGCAGCTTGGGGCAGGGGGCCGAAAAACTGTTTTTT. Protein product: CASSLGQGAEKLFF.

This chain links TRBV6-1 with TRBJ1-1; D gene ambiguous. V lost 1 base, J lost 6 bases, and 15 bases lay in between. The CDR3 spans 15 residues. Per germline, CDR1 MNHNS and CDR2 SASEGT. Here the CDR3 reads CASSEGTWVAPEAFF. CDR3 in DNA: TGTGCCAGCAGTGAAGGGACCTGGGTAGCGCCTGAAGCTTTCTTT.

The rearrangement uses TRBV14 and TRBJ1-1, with 10 bases identical to TRBD1. The CDR3 has 15 amino acids. Trimming took 3 bases from V and 0 from J; bases not matched to a gene: 1. Per the germline V gene, CDR1 is SGHDN and CDR2 is FVKESK. The CDR3 region has the DNA TGTGCCAGCAGCCAGACAGGGGGCCTGAACACTGAAGCTTTCTTT. Amino acid sequence: CASSQTGGLNTEAFF.

The V gene is TRBV6-5, the J gene TRBJ1-1; D is perhaps TRBD1 (6 bases). V lost 6 bases and J 7 bases, leaving 21 bases between the germline ends. This CDR3 has 15 amino acids. The V gene's germline CDR1 is MNHEY and CDR2 SVGAGI. The CDR3, as DNA: TGTGCCAGCAGCGGGGACACAGGGAGCCCAAATGAAGCTTTCTTT. This gives the protein CASSGDTGSPNEAFF.

The chain recombines TRBV11-2 with TRBJ1-1; D is unresolved. Germline V CDR1 and CDR2: SGHAT, FQNNGV. CDR3 length: 15 residues. With 0 bases removed from V and 10 bases from J, the gap between germline ends came to 18 bases. CDR3 sequence reads: CASSLDSPSTSGAFF. CDR3 sequence (DNA): TGTGCCAGCAGCTTAGATTCCCCGTCTACCTCGGGAGCTTTCTTT.

The chain couples TRBV5-4 to TRBJ1-1; 8 bases are a match to TRBD1. CDR3 size: 15 residues. CDR1 and CDR2 (germline): SGHNT, YYREEE (reference sequence). Trimming removed 1 base from V and 5 bases from J; junction bases left unmatched: 7. As DNA, the CDR3 is TGTGCCAGCAGCTTGTCAACAGGGGGTACAACTGAAGCTTTCTTT. This codes for CASSLSTGGTTEAFF.

This chain links TRBV28 with TRBJ1-1, with a tentative D call TRBD1 (5 bases). In germline, CDR1 is MDHEN, CDR2 SYDVKM. Trimming removed 8 bases at V and 1 base at J, with 11 bases between. The CDR3 is 13 residues long. For the CDR3, the DNA is TGTGCCAGCGGGACTGGGGGGAACACTGAAGCTTTCTTT. This gives the protein CASGTGGNTEAFF.

V gene TRBV9 combines with J gene TRBJ1-4; D uncertain. Per the germline V gene, CDR1 is SGDLS and CDR2 is YYNGEE. The CDR3 runs 14 residues. V lost 3 bases, J lost 6 bases, and 12 bases lay in between. This CDR3 is CASSDEAGDEKLFF. The CDR3, as DNA: TGTGCCAGCAGCGACGAGGCTGGAGATGAAAAACTGTTTTTT. Supplemented by reference TRBV9 and TRBJ1-4, the full variable domain reads DSGVTQTPKHLITATGQRVTLRCSPRSGDLSVYWYQQSLDQGLQFLIQYYNGEERAKGNILERFSAQQFPDLHSELNLSSLELGDSALYFCASSDEAGDEKLFFGSGTQLSVL.